These 7 T cell receptor beta chains came from one sample sequenced in a study of T-cell reconstitution after alpha-beta-depleted transplantation in children. Unique molecular identifiers tagged the TCRbeta library. TCRdb re-called the PCR reads through MiXCR, storing one row per CDR3 protein. The sample lists 450,000 to 600,000 distinct CDR3 sequences; about a sixth were seen once. Sequences were derived from PBMCs from the stem cell graft donor, sampled from the stem cell graft. These receptors were obtained from a human donor who donated a stem cell graft to a child with acute lymphoblastic leukemia.

This clonotype was counted only a few times. The chain carries TRBV4-2 and TRBJ2-2; 11 nucleotides line up with TRBD2. CDR1 is LGHNA, CDR2 YNFKEQ, per germline. The CDR3 is made up of 16 amino acids. V was pared by 6 bases and J by 5 bases, with 8 bases of the junction left unmatched. CDR3 bases: TGTGCCAGCAGTGTTTTGGGGACTAGCGGAACCGGGGAGCTGTTTTTT. Encoded protein: CASSVLGTSGTGELFF.

This clonotype was seen a handful of times. This sequence joins TRBV20-1 and TRBJ2-2, with 8 bases lining up with TRBD2. With 1 base clipped from V and 7 bases from J, the junction kept 8 bases outside the gene matches. Germline V lookup: CDR1 DFQATT, CDR2 SNEGSKA (reference sequence). This CDR3 contains 15 residues. CDR3 amino acids: CSARVPGGIRGELFF. The CDR3 nucleotides read TGCAGTGCTAGAGTACCGGGAGGGATCCGCGGGGAGCTGTTTTTT.

The CDR3 bases are TGCGCCAGCAGCTTGTGGGCGGGGTACAATGAGCAGTTCTTC. Protein: CASSLWAGYNEQFF. The chain joins TRBV5-1 to TRBJ2-1, with D possibly TRBD2 on 6 matching bases. The CDR3 runs to 14 residues. V was pared by 1 base and J by 4 bases, with 9 bases between. Germline V lookup: CDR1 SGHRS, CDR2 YFSETQ.

The chain is built from TRBV5-1 and TRBJ1-1, with no clear D. Deletions cut 0 bases from V and 4 bases from J, with 13 bases between. The CDR3 runs to 15 residues. Germline lookup yields CDR1 SGHRS and CDR2 YFSETQ. CDR3: CASSLELGSTTEAFF. CDR3 sequence (DNA): TGCGCCAGCAGCTTGGAACTTGGTAGCACCACTGAAGCTTTCTTT.

The V and J genes are TRBV28 and TRBJ2-7; D is perhaps TRBD1 or TRBD2 (6 bases each). The V gene lost 8 bases and the J gene lost 4 bases, with 18 bases spanning the gap. The CDR3 extends over 14 amino acids. Germline-derived CDR1 and CDR2 are MDHEN and SYDVKM. CDR3 protein: CASVGGTTPYEQYF. CDR3 DNA: TGTGCCAGCGTAGGGGGGACAACGCCGTACGAGCAGTACTTC. Filled out from reference TRBV28 and TRBJ2-7, the complete variable domain reads DVKVTQSSRYLVKRTGEKVFLECVQDMDHENMFWYRQDPGLGLRLIYFSYDVKMKEKGDIPEGYSVSREKKERFSLILESASTNQTSMYLCASVGGTTPYEQYFGPGTRLTVT.

The V and J genes are TRBV7-7 and TRBJ2-2; the D is unclear. From germline, CDR1 is SSHAT and CDR2 FNYEAQ (reference sequence). Trimming took off 2 bases at V and 6 bases at J, with 10 bases between the two ends. The CDR3 spans 14 residues. This CDR3 reads CASSLSKVPGELFF. CDR3 in DNA: TGTGCCAGCAGCTTATCTAAGGTTCCCGGGGAGCTGTTTTTT. Variable domain in full (rest from reference TRBV7-7 and TRBJ2-2): GAGVSQSPRYKVTKRGQDVTLRCDPISSHATLYWYQQALGQGPEFLTYFNYEAQPDKSGLPSDRFSAERPEGSISTLTIQRTEQRDSAMYRCASSLSKVPGELFFGEGSRLTVL.

CDR3 amino acids: CASGRPAQGEQYF. Written as DNA, the CDR3 is TGTGCCAGCGGGAGGCCGGCCCAGGGGGAGCAGTACTTC. The chain has TRBV7-2 and TRBJ2-7; possibly TRBD1 or TRBD2 for D (6 bases each). The V end lost 8 bases, the J end lost 7 bases, and 18 bases lay between the germline ends. Germline V gene sequence: CDR1 SGHTA, CDR2 FQGNSA. The CDR3 sequence is 13 residues long. The whole variable domain, remainder taken from reference TRBV7-2 and TRBJ2-7, is GAGVSQSPSNKVTEKGKDVELRCDPISGHTALYWYRQSLGQGLEFLIYFQGNSAPDKSGLPSDRFSAERTGGSVSTLTIQRTQQEDSAVYLCASGRPAQGEQYFGPGTRLTVT.